This entry lists 3 T cell receptor beta chains sequenced from one sample in a study of human T cells and chemical hapten exposure. TCRdb fed the RACE reads into MiXCR, producing one record per CDR3 protein. The sample includes roughly 380,000 distinct CDR3 sequences, 4.8% of them seen just once. Stated time point: patch test 1, 2 weeks after DPC sensitization. Treatment: therapeutic diphenylcyclopropenone sensitization with weekly scalp DPC. Specimen: whole blood, collected in connection with sensitization to the hapten diphenylcyclopropenone (DPC). Receptor source: a woman aged 45-60 years with alopecia areata. Some clones in this sample may be carry-over from other donors' samples.

A few counts support this clonotype. This chain uses TRBV5-6 with TRBJ2-3; D is uncertain. This CDR3 contains 16 residues. Trimming stripped 2 bases from V and 0 bases from J, with 13 bases between. CDR1 SGHDT and CDR2 YYEEEE come from the germline V gene. The CDR3: CASSFFVAVSTDTQYF. The CDR3 DNA reads as TGTGCCAGCAGCTTTTTTGTAGCAGTTAGCACAGATACGCAGTATTTT.

This clonotype has a handful of counts. This CDR3 is CASSQDPQTNTEAFF. In DNA form, the CDR3 reads TGCGCCAGCAGCCAAGACCCACAGACAAACACTGAAGCTTTCTTT. This rearrangement joins TRBV4-1 to TRBJ1-1; D unresolved. CDR3 length equals 15 residues. Germline CDR1 and CDR2: MGHRA and YSYEKL. V was cut by 0 bases and J by 2 bases, with 10 bases left in between.

In its sample, this clonotype was seen many times. CDR3 in DNA: TGTGCCAGCAGTTTAGCCGGGACAGGGAAAACTGAAGCTTTCTTT. Its protein product is CASSLAGTGKTEAFF. The chain links TRBV12-3 or TRBV12-4 to TRBJ1-1, with TRBD1 identical over 9 bases. The CDR3 is made up of 15 amino acids. V shed 0 bases and J 5 bases; nucleotides not matched to a gene: 4.